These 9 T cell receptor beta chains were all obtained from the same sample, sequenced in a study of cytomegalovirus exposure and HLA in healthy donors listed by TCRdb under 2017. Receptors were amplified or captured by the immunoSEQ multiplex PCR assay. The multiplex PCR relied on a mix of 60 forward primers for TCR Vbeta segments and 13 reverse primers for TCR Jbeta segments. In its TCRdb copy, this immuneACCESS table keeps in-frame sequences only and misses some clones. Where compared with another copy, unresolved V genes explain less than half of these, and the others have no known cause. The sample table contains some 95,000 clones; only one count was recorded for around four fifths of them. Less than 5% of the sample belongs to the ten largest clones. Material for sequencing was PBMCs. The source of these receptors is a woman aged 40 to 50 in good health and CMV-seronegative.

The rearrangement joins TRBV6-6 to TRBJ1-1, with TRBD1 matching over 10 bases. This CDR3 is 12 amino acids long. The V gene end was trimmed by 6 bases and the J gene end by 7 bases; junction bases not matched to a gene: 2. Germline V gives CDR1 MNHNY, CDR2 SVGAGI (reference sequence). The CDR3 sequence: CASSRDRGEAFF. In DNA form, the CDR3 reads TGTGCCAGCAGCCGGGACAGGGGTGAAGCTTTCTTT.

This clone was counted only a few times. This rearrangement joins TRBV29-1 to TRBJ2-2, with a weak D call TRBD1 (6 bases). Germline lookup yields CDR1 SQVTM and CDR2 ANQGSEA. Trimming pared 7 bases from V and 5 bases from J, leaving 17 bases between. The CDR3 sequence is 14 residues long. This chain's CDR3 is CSASRDMSTGELFF. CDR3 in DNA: TGCAGCGCGTCCCGGGACATGAGTACCGGGGAGCTGTTTTTT.

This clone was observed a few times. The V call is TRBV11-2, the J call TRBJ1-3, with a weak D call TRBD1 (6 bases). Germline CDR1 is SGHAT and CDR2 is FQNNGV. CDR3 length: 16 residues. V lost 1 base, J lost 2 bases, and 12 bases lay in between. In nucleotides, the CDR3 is TGTGCCAGCAGCTTAGGCCTACAGGGAACTGGAAACACCATATATTTT. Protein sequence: CASSLGLQGTGNTIYF.

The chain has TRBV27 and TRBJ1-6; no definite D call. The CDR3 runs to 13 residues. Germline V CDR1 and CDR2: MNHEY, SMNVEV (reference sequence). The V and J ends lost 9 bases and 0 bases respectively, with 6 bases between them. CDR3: CASKSSYNSPLHF. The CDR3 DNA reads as TGTGCCAGTAAGAGCTCCTATAATTCACCCCTCCACTTT.

The CDR3 region is CASSFTGFGNTEAFF. DNA of the CDR3: TGTGCCAGCAGCTTCACAGGGTTTGGGAACACTGAAGCTTTCTTT. The V and J genes are TRBV7-2 and TRBJ1-1; possible D gene TRBD1, 6 bases. CDR1 and CDR2 from the germline V gene are SGHTA and FQGNSA. Deletions cut 3 bases from V and 1 base from J, with 12 bases between. The CDR3 covers 15 residues.

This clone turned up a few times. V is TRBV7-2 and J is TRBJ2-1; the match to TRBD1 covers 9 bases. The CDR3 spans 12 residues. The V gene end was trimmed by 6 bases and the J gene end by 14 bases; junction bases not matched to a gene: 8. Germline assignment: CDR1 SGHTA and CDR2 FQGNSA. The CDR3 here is CASREGRDREFF. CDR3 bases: TGTGCCAGCAGGGAGGGTCGGGACAGGGAGTTCTTC.

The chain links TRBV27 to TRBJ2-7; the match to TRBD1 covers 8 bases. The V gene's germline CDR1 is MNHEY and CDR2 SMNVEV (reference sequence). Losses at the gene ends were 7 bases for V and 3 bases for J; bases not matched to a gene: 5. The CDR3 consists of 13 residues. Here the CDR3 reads CASTGTGNYEQYF. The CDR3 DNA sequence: TGTGCCAGCACCGGGACAGGCAACTACGAGCAGTACTTC.

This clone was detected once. The CDR3, as DNA: TGTGCCAGCAGCTTATCAGACTCGGGGAATTCACCCCTCCACTTT. As protein: CASSLSDSGNSPLHF. This rearrangement joins TRBV7-8 to TRBJ1-6, with unresolved D. V shed 2 bases and J shed 7 bases, with 12 bases lying between them. Germline V gene data show CDR1 as SGHVS and CDR2 as FQNEAQ. This CDR3 contains 15 residues. The entire variable domain, with the rest obtained from reference TRBV7-8 and TRBJ1-6, is as follows: GAGVSQSPRYKVAKRGQDVALRCDPISGHVSLFWYQQALGQGPEFLTYFQNEAQLDKSGLPSDRFFAERPEGSVSTLKIQRTQQEDSAVYLCASSLSDSGNSPLHFGNGTRLTVT.

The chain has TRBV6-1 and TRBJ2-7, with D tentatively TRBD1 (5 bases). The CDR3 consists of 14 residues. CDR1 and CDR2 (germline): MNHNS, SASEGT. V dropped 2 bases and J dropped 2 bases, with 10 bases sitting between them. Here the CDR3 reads CASSERAGPYEQYF. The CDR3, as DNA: TGTGCCAGCAGTGAAAGGGCAGGGCCCTACGAGCAGTACTTC.